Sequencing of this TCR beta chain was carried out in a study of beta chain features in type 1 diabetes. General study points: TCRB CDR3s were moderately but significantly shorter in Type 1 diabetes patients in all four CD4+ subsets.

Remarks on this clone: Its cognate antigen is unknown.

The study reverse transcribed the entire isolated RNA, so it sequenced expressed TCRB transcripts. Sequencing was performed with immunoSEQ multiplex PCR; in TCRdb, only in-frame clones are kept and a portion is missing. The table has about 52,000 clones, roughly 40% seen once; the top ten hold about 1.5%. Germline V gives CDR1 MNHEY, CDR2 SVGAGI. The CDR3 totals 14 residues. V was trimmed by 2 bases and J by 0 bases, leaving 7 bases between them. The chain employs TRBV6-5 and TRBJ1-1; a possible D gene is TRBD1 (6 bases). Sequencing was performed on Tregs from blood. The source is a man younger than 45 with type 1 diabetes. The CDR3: CASSYKGVNTEAFF. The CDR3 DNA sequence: TGTGCCAGCAGTTACAAGGGGGTGAACACTGAAGCTTTCTTT.